This TCR beta chain was found in a study of OX40 agonist ivuxolimab in advanced cancers. Study-wide results and limits: Not determined was the antigen specificity of the expanded peripheral T cells.

As to this clone: What it binds is unknown.

Autoimmune disease history or systemic immunosuppression was exclusionary. Method: immunoSEQ multiplex PCR; TCRdb's copy keeps in-frame clones and lacks some. The profile covers tens of thousands of clones, with approximately 84% appearing a single time and around 2% taken by the ten largest. CDR1 and CDR2 from the germline V gene are SNHLY and FYNNEI. The length of the CDR3 is 12 residues. The V end was cut by 7 bases, the J end by 1 base, with 7 bases between. The material was CD4+ or CD8+ T cells sorted from blood, obtained in a trial of the OX40 agonist ivuxolimab. The clonotype was recovered from an adult with an advanced solid tumor such as melanoma, head and neck, liver or kidney cancer. The V and J genes are TRBV2 and TRBJ1-1, with D unresolved. The CDR3 region has the DNA TGTGCCAGCACTCAGTCGAACACTGAAGCTTTCTTT. Amino acid sequence: CASTQSNTEAFF. Full variable domain (outside the CDR3, taken from reference TRBV2 and TRBJ1-1): EPEVTQTPSHQVTQMGQEVILRCVPISNHLYFYWYRQILGQKVEFLVSFYNNEISEKSEIFDDQFSVERPDGSNFTLKIRSTKLEDSAMYFCASTQSNTEAFFGQGTRLTVV.